One and the same sample provided the 14 T cell receptor beta chains below, sequenced in a study of cytotoxic CD8 clonotypes in ibrutinib-treated CLL. Sequencing was performed with immunoSEQ multiplex PCR; in TCRdb, only in-frame clones are kept and a portion is missing. The sample carries about 130,000 clones, roughly 88% recorded once. The sample consisted of PBMCs, taken after 24 months of ibrutinib treatment. The origin of the receptors is a human donor with chronic lymphocytic leukemia.

This sequence joins TRBV5-1 and TRBJ2-3, with 10 nucleotides matching TRBD2. This CDR3 has 14 amino acids. Trimming removed 0 bases from V and 6 bases from J; junction bases left unmatched: 1. Germline lookup yields CDR1 SGHRS and CDR2 YFSETQ. The CDR3 here is CASSLASGGDTQYF. The CDR3 nucleotides read TGCGCCAGCAGCTTGGCTAGCGGGGGCGATACGCAGTATTTT. Based on the CDR3 plus reference TRBV5-1 and TRBJ2-3, the full variable domain is KAGVTQTPRYLIKTRGQQVTLSCSPISGHRSVSWYQQTPGQGLQFLFEYFSETQRNKGNFPGRFSGRQFSNSRSEMNVSTLELGDSALYLCASSLASGGDTQYFGPGTRLTVL.

V and J are TRBV9 and TRBJ1-5, with D possibly matching TRBD1 (6 bases). The CDR3 has 15 amino acids. The ends were cut back, 3 bases at V and 2 bases at J, with 12 bases in the middle. Germline values: CDR1 SGDLS, CDR2 YYNGEE. CDR3 sequence (DNA): TGTGCCAGCAGCGGAACAGGGTTGCGCAATCAGCCCCAGCATTTT. It translates to CASSGTGLRNQPQHF.

This sequence joins TRBV7-2 and TRBJ2-3, with 9 bases fitting TRBD2. The junction had 7 bases not matched to a gene; V was cut back by 7 bases and J by 2 bases. Germline V CDR1 and CDR2: SGHTA, FQGNSA. This CDR3 spans 15 amino acids. The CDR3 sequence: CASTTLAGHTDTQYF. The CDR3 bases are TGTGCCAGCACCACTCTAGCGGGGCACACAGATACGCAGTATTTT.

This clone is a singleton in its sample. The DNA of the CDR3 is TGTGCCAGCAGCGGCGACAGGGTAAGTCGAGCTTTCTTT. It codes for CASSGDRVSRAFF. J is TRBJ1-1 and V is TRBV5-8; 7 bases are a match to TRBD1. CDR3 length equals 13 residues. V trimming: 4 bases; J trimming: 10 bases; junction bases outside the gene matches: 10. Per germline, CDR1 SGHTS and CDR2 YDEGEE.

The gene calls are TRBV5-1 and TRBJ2-7; D is possibly TRBD1 or TRBD2 (5 bases each). V gave up 1 base and J gave up 12 bases, with 20 bases separating them. Germline V lookup: CDR1 SGHRS, CDR2 YFSETQ. The CDR3 spans 14 residues. CDR3 in amino acids: CASSLTFRDLRRYF. CDR3 coding DNA: TGCGCCAGCAGCTTGACCTTCCGGGACCTCCGACGGTACTTC.

A few counts support this clone. V is TRBV19 and J is TRBJ2-7; the match to TRBD1 covers 7 bases. V was pared by 8 bases and J by 4 bases, with 2 bases of the junction left unmatched. CDR3 length: 11 residues. The germline V gene encodes CDR1 LNHDA and CDR2 SQIVND (reference sequence). The CDR3 protein is CASGQVYEQYF. CDR3 DNA: TGTGCCAGTGGACAGGTATACGAGCAGTACTTC.

The V gene is TRBV5-1, the J gene TRBJ2-1; 15 nucleotides agree with TRBD2. This CDR3 is built from 15 residues. The germline gives CDR1 SGHRS, CDR2 YFSETQ. Trimming removed 4 bases from V and 9 bases from J; junction bases left unmatched: 5. The CDR3 loop is CASSPGLAGGSEQFF. The CDR3 region has the DNA TGCGCCAGCAGCCCGGGACTAGCGGGGGGTAGTGAGCAGTTCTTC.

This chain joins TRBV19 and TRBJ1-3; no firm D call. V lost 6 bases to trimming and J lost 1 base, with 13 bases between them. The CDR3 has 15 residues. Germline values: CDR1 LNHDA, CDR2 SQIVND (reference sequence). CDR3 amino acids: CASSRLRGSGNTIYF. The CDR3 DNA is TGTGCCAGTAGCAGGTTACGGGGATCTGGAAACACCATATATTTT. The full variable domain, in which reference TRBV19 and TRBJ1-3 provide the parts outside the CDR3, is DGGITQSPKYLFRKEGQNVTLSCEQNLNHDAMYWYRQDPGQGLRLIYYSQIVNDFQKGDIAEGYSVSREKKESFPLTVTSAQKNPTAFYLCASSRLRGSGNTIYFGEGSWLTVV.

The chain carries TRBV19 and TRBJ2-2, with D perhaps matching TRBD1 (6 bases). CDR3 length: 15 amino acids. Trimming pared 5 bases from V and 0 bases from J, leaving 10 bases between. In germline, CDR1 is LNHDA, CDR2 SQIVND (reference sequence). The CDR3 DNA is TGTGCCAGTAGTGCACAGGGTACGAACACCGGGGAGCTGTTTTTT. Its translation: CASSAQGTNTGELFF.

This clone occurred once. The V and J genes are TRBV7-9 and TRBJ2-3, with TRBD1 as a possible D gene (6 bases). CDR1 SEHNR and CDR2 FQNEAQ come from the germline V gene (reference sequence). Trimming took off 3 bases at V and 0 bases at J, with 16 bases between the two ends. The CDR3 extends over 17 amino acids. CDR3 coding DNA: TGTGCCAGCAGCTTGGGGGCCAGGAACCCTAGCACAGATACGCAGTATTTT. Its protein product is CASSLGARNPSTDTQYF.

The CDR3 DNA reads TGTGCCAGCAGCTTAGATAGCGGGAGGGAGACAGATACGCAGTATTTT. Translating it yields CASSLDSGRETDTQYF. V is TRBV7-8 and J is TRBJ2-3; 11 bases match TRBD2. CDR1 SGHVS and CDR2 FQNEAQ come from the germline V gene. V was pared by 1 base and J by 3 bases, with 3 bases of the junction left unmatched. There are 16 residues in the CDR3.

This rearrangement joins TRBV5-5 to TRBJ1-4, with D unclear. This CDR3 comprises 16 residues. Germline CDR1 SGHKS, CDR2 YYEKEE (reference sequence). Trimming took 5 bases from V and 0 from J, leaving 14 bases between them. The CDR3: CASRSWTQTTNEKLFF. DNA of the CDR3: TGTGCCAGCAGGAGTTGGACCCAAACAACTAATGAAAAACTGTTTTTT.

This chain connects TRBV5-1 to TRBJ1-4; possible D gene TRBD1, 6 bases. The V and J ends lost 0 bases and 0 bases respectively, with 9 bases between them. This CDR3 has 16 residues. Germline loops: CDR1 SGHRS, CDR2 YFSETQ. The CDR3 loop is CASSLGGQSTNEKLFF. In DNA, the CDR3 is TGCGCCAGCAGCTTGGGAGGACAGTCAACTAATGAAAAACTGTTTTTT. Supplemented by reference TRBV5-1 and TRBJ1-4, the full variable domain reads KAGVTQTPRYLIKTRGQQVTLSCSPISGHRSVSWYQQTPGQGLQFLFEYFSETQRNKGNFPGRFSGRQFSNSRSEMNVSTLELGDSALYLCASSLGGQSTNEKLFFGSGTQLSVL.

The chain joins TRBV2 to TRBJ2-3; no firm D call. The CDR3 has 12 amino acids. V was pared by 4 bases and J by 6 bases, with 8 bases between. Germline values: CDR1 SNHLY, CDR2 FYNNEI. The CDR3 spells CASSALGDTQYF. CDR3 bases: TGTGCCAGCAGTGCCCTAGGCGATACGCAGTATTTT.